Included here is one T cell receptor beta chain sequence, with context. Sequenced by immunoSEQ multiplex PCR; TCRdb stores in-frame clones only, minus some. The table records about 110,000 clones, around 92% of them present only once. The data originate from a study of blood T cell repertoires in COVID-19. In the study overall: The United States, Italy and Spain supplied acute and convalescent COVID-19 samples.

Germline V gene lookup returns CDR1 KGHSH and CDR2 LQKENI. The V end was cut by 3 bases, the J end by 9 bases, with 15 bases between. CDR3 size: 14 residues. Sequenced: peripheral blood. This TCR was recovered from a man in his forties or fifties with active or convalescent COVID-19. V and J are TRBV18 and TRBJ2-1; a weak D match, TRBD1 (5 bases). The CDR3 is CASSPARGPGEQFF. For the CDR3, the DNA is TGTGCCAGCTCACCCGCTAGGGGCCCGGGTGAGCAGTTCTTC.